The T cell receptor beta chain under discussion was sequenced for a study of blood T cell repertoires in COVID-19. Study-level information: COVID-19 samples collected from the United States, Italy and Spain covered acute and convalescent phases. Sample material is recorded as cDNA or gDNA derived from T cells, B-cell-depleted T cells, or PBMCs.

Per germline, CDR1 SEHNR and CDR2 FQNEAQ (reference sequence). The CDR3 is made up of 16 amino acids. Trimming took off 0 bases at V and 2 bases at J, with 10 bases between the two ends. In the authors' methods: From reference gene primer amplification, estimates of nucleated cell counts were derived. Produced via immunoSEQ multiplex PCR; TCRdb's table is partial and in-frame only. V, J and clone size derive from that table, while D and trimming were established from the DNA sequence. The data show several thousand clones, 75% to 90% seen once. V usage is TRBV7-9 and J usage is TRBJ2-2, with a weak D call TRBD1 (5 bases). The sequencing sample was made of peripheral blood. The TCR comes from a man aged 60 to 75 with acute or convalescent COVID-19. In nucleotides, the CDR3 is TGTGCCAGCAGCTTAGCAGGGGCCCCCAACACCGGGGAGCTGTTTTTT. Protein product: CASSLAGAPNTGELFF.